This T cell receptor beta chain was captured by sequencing in a study of T cells in Graves' hyperthyroidism and ophthalmopathy. TCR beta CDR3 regions were amplified from RNA. Researchers ran a first-round RT-PCR on the TCR CDR3 using the HTBI primer set. TCRdb analysed the multiplex PCR reads with MiXCR anew, one entry per CDR3 protein. This table holds just over 550,000 distinct CDR3 sequences, about 45% found once. For Graves' hyperthyroidism to be stable, ophthalmopathy could not progress within 18 months. V gave up 0 bases and J gave up 2 bases, with 17 bases separating them. Germline V gene sequence: CDR1 SEHNR, CDR2 FQNEAQ (reference sequence). The CDR3 totals 17 residues.

This receptor was obtained from a woman younger than 30 with Graves' hyperthyroidism. This chain uses TRBV7-9 with TRBJ2-7; possibly TRBD1 for D (6 bases). Sequenced: peripheral blood or thyroid tissue (not recorded which). In nucleotides, the CDR3 is TGTGCCAGCAGCTTAGCGTACAGGACAGCCTCCGCCTACGAGCAGTACTTC. Its protein product is CASSLAYRTASAYEQYF.